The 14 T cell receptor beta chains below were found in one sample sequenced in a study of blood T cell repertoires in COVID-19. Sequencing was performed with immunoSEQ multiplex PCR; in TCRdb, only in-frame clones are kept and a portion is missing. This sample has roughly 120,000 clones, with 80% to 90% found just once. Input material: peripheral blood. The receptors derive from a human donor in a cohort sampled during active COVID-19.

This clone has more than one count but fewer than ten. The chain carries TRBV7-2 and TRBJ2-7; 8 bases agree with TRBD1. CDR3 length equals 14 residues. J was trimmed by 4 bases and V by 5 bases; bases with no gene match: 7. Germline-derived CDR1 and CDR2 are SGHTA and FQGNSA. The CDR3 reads CASSPGTGGYEQYF. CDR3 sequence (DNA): TGTGCCAGCAGCCCCGGGACAGGTGGTTACGAGCAGTACTTC. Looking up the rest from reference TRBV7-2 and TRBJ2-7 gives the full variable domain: GAGVSQSPSNKVTEKGKDVELRCDPISGHTALYWYRQSLGQGLEFLIYFQGNSAPDKSGLPSDRFSAERTGGSVSTLTIQRTQQEDSAVYLCASSPGTGGYEQYFGPGTRLTVT.

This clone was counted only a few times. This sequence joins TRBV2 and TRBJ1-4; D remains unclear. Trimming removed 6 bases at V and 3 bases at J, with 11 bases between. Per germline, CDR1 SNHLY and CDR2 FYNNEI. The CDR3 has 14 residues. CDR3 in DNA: TGTGCCAGCAGCTACCGGGGAGCTAATGAAAAACTGTTTTTT. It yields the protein CASSYRGANEKLFF.

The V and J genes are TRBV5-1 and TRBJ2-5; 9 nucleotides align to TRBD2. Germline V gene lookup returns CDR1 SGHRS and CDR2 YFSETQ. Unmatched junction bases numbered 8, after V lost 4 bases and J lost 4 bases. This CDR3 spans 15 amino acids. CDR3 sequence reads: CASSPVGSGGETQYF. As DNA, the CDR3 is TGCGCCAGCAGCCCGGTTGGTAGCGGGGGAGAGACCCAGTACTTC. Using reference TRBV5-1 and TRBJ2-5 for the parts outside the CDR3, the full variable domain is KAGVTQTPRYLIKTRGQQVTLSCSPISGHRSVSWYQQTPGQGLQFLFEYFSETQRNKGNFPGRFSGRQFSNSRSEMNVSTLELGDSALYLCASSPVGSGGETQYFGPGTRLLVL.

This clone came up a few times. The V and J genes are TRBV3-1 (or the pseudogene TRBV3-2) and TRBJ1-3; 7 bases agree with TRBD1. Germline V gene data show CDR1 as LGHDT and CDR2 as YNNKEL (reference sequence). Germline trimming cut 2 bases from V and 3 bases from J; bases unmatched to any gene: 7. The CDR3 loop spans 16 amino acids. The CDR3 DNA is TGTGCCAGCAGCCAAACCCACAGGGGAGGTGGAAACACCATATATTTT. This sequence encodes CASSQTHRGGGNTIYF.

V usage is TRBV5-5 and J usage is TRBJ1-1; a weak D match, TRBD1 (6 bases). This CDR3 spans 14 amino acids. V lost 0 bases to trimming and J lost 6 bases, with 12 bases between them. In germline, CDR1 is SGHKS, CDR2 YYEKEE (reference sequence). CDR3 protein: CASSLAGTIPEAFF. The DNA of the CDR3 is TGTGCCAGCAGCTTGGCCGGGACAATACCTGAAGCTTTCTTT.

The CDR3 DNA is TGTGCCAGCAGTTTAAGCCACAGGGCTCCCTCTCTGGAGCAGTACTTC. Its protein is CASSLSHRAPSLEQYF. The gene calls are TRBV28 and TRBJ2-7, with D possibly being TRBD1 (6 bases). From germline, CDR1 is MDHEN and CDR2 SYDVKM. The germline V and J ends were trimmed by 2 bases and 7 bases, with 21 bases remaining between them. The CDR3 has 16 amino acids.

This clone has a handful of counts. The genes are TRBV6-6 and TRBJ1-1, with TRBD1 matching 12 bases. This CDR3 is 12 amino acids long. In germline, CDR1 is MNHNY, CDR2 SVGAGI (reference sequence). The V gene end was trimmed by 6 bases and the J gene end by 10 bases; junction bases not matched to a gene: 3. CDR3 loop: CASSWDRGLAFF. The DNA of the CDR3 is TGTGCCAGCAGCTGGGACAGGGGGCTAGCTTTCTTT.

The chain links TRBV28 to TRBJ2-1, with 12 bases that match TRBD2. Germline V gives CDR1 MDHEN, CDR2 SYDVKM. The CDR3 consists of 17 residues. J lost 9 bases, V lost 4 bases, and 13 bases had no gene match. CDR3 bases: TGTGCCAGCAGTTCCCCTTTTACTAGCGGGGGGAGGGGTGAGCAGTTCTTC. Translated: CASSSPFTSGGRGEQFF. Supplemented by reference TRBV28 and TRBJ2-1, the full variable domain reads DVKVTQSSRYLVKRTGEKVFLECVQDMDHENMFWYRQDPGLGLRLIYFSYDVKMKEKGDIPEGYSVSREKKERFSLILESASTNQTSMYLCASSSPFTSGGRGEQFFGPGTRLTVL.

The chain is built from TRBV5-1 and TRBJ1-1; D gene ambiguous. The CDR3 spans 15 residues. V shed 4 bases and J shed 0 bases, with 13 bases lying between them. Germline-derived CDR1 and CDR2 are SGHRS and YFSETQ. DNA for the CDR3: TGCGCCAGCAGCCTGAGGGCAGCTCTGAACACTGAAGCTTTCTTT. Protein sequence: CASSLRAALNTEAFF. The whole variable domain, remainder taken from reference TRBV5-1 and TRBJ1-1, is KAGVTQTPRYLIKTRGQQVTLSCSPISGHRSVSWYQQTPGQGLQFLFEYFSETQRNKGNFPGRFSGRQFSNSRSEMNVSTLELGDSALYLCASSLRAALNTEAFFGQGTRLTVV.

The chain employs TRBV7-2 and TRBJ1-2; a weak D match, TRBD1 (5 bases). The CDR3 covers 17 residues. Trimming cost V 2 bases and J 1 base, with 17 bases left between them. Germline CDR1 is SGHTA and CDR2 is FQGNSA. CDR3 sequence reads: CASSLLTGGQLNYGYTF. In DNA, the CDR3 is TGTGCCAGCAGCTTATTAACCGGCGGACAACTTAACTATGGCTACACCTTC.

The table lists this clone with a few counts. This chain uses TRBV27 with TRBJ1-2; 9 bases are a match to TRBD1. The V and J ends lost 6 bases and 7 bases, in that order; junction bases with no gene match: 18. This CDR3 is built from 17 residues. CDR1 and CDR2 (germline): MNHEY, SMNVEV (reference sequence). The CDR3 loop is CASSQIPPGQGGSGYTF. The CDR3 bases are TGTGCCAGCAGCCAAATCCCTCCGGGACAGGGCGGGAGTGGCTACACCTTC.

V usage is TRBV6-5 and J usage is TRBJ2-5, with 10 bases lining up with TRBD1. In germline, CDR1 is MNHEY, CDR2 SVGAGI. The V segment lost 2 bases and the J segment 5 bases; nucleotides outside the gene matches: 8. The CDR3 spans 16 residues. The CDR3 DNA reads TGTGCCAGCAGTTACCTTGGGACAGGGGATGAGGAGACCCAGTACTTC. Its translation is CASSYLGTGDEETQYF.

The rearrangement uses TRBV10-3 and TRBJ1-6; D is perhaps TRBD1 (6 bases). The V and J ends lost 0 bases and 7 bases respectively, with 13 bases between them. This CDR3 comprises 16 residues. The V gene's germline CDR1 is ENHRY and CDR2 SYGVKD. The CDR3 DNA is TGTGCCATCAGTGAGTCCCTGGGGGGGCGGAATTCACCCCTCCACTTT. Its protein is CAISESLGGRNSPLHF.

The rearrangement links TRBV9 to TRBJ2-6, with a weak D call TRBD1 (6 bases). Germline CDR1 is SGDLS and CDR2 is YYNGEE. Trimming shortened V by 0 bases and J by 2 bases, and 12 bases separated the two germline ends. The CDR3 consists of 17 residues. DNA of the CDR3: TGTGCCAGCAGCGTAGATCCAACAGGGCCTGGGGCCAACGTCCTGACTTTC. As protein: CASSVDPTGPGANVLTF.